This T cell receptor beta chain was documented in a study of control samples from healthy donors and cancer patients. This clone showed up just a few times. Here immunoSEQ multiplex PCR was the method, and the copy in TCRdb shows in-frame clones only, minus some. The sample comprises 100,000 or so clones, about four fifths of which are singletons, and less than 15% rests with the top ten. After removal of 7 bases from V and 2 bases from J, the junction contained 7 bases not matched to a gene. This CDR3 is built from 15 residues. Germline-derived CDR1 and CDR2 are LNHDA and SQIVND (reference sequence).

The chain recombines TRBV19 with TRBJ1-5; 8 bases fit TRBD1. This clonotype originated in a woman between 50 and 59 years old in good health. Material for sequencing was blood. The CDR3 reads CASTKDRDRNQPQHF. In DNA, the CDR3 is TGTGCCAGTACCAAGGACAGGGACCGCAATCAGCCCCAGCATTTT.